The next 7 T cell receptor beta chains were all read from a single sample in a study of human T cells and chemical hapten exposure (dated by TCRdb to about 2021). The library was prepared using RACE. Sequencing took place on a NextSeq 500. TCRdb passed the public sequencing reads through fastp at Q25 and MiXCR, retaining productive beta sequences. For every CDR3 protein sequence, its rows merge into one entry that carries the most common genes and DNA. In this sample the table shows roughly 380,000 distinct CDR3 sequences, 4.5% to 6% of which occur a single time. The top ten hold around 2.6% of the sample. The time point label, as the study defines it: pre-sensitization, week 0. This specimen's treatment or condition label, per the study, means: therapeutic diphenylcyclopropenone sensitization with weekly scalp DPC. Source: whole blood, taken in connection with sensitization to the hapten diphenylcyclopropenone (DPC). The receptor set was obtained from a woman between 45 and 60 years old with alopecia areata. Some clones in this sample may be carry-over from other donors' samples.

The V gene is TRBV7-2, the J gene TRBJ2-5; D might be TRBD2 (6 bases). The germline CDR1 and CDR2 sequences are SGHTA and FQGNSA. The V gene lost 5 bases and the J gene lost 2 bases, with 9 bases spanning the gap. The CDR3 extends over 13 amino acids. CDR3 bases: TGTGCCAGCAGCAACGGGGGACAAGAGACCCAGTACTTC. Amino acid sequence: CASSNGGQETQYF.

This clonotype was detected a few times. The rearrangement joins TRBV5-4 to TRBJ1-2, with D perhaps TRBD1 (5 bases). Germline V CDR1 and CDR2: SGHNT, YYREEE (reference sequence). Deletions cut 4 bases from V and 6 bases from J, with 13 bases between. The CDR3 runs to 13 residues. The CDR3 here is CASSRAGMDGYTF. Written as DNA, the CDR3 is TGTGCCAGCAGCAGGGCAGGGATGGATGGCTACACCTTC. The variable domain in full, completed from reference TRBV5-4 and TRBJ1-2, reads ETGVTQSPTHLIKTRGQQVTLRCSSQSGHNTVSWYQQALGQGPQFIFQYYREEENGRGNFPPRFSGLQFPNYSSELNVNALELDDSALYLCASSRAGMDGYTFGSGTRLTVV.

In its sample, this clonotype was seen many times. The genes are TRBV25-1 and TRBJ2-7; D unclear. The V gene lost 0 bases and the J gene lost 5 bases, with 2 bases spanning the gap. CDR3 length equals 11 residues. From germline, CDR1 is MGHDK and CDR2 SYGVNS. CDR3 loop: CASSEYHEQYF. DNA for the CDR3: TGTGCCAGCAGTGAATACCACGAGCAGTACTTC.

This clonotype appeared many times. The chain employs TRBV3-1 and TRBJ1-2; D might be TRBD1 (6 bases). Germline lookup yields CDR1 LGHDT and CDR2 YNNKEL (reference sequence). The ends were cut back, 4 bases at V and 2 bases at J, with 14 bases in the middle. The CDR3 extends over 15 amino acids. DNA of the CDR3: TGTGCCAGCAGCCCGACGAGGGGGTCGAACTATGGCTACACCTTC. It yields the protein CASSPTRGSNYGYTF. The full variable domain, with the rest looked up from reference TRBV3-1 and TRBJ1-2, is DTAVSQTPKYLVTQMGNDKSIKCEQNLGHDTMYWYKQDSKKFLKIMFSYNNKELIINETVPNRFSPKSPDKAHLNLHINSLELGDSAVYFCASSPTRGSNYGYTFGSGTRLTVV.

This clonotype appeared a few times. In DNA form, the CDR3 reads TGTGCCAGCAGCGGGAACCGGGACAGGAGAGCCTACGAGCAGTACTTC. Translation: CASSGNRDRRAYEQYF. J is TRBJ2-7 and V is TRBV7-9, with TRBD1 identical over 8 bases. The germline V gene encodes CDR1 SEHNR and CDR2 FQNEAQ (reference sequence). Trimming removed 5 bases from V and 2 bases from J; junction bases left unmatched: 11. This CDR3 contains 16 residues.

Many counts were recorded for this clonotype. This chain links TRBV28 with TRBJ2-7, with D perhaps assigned TRBD1 or TRBD2 (5 bases each). Trimming removed 7 bases at V and 5 bases at J, with 15 bases between. The germline gives CDR1 MDHEN, CDR2 SYDVKM. The CDR3 extends over 13 amino acids. The CDR3 sequence: CASITSGTHEQYF. The CDR3 DNA follows: TGTGCCAGCATCACCTCCGGGACCCACGAGCAGTACTTC.

CDR3: CASSYVLRQPQHF. The CDR3 DNA reads TGTGCCAGCAGTTATGTTTTGAGACAGCCCCAGCATTTT. The V and J genes are TRBV12-3 or TRBV12-4 and TRBJ1-5; D is unresolved. This CDR3 is 13 amino acids long. V was clipped by 4 bases and J by 7 bases, with 11 bases between them.